This passage covers 2 T cell receptor beta chains from one sample sequenced in a study of T cell changes during pregnancy in multiple sclerosis. Data came from immunoSEQ multiplex PCR; TCRdb stores just in-frame clones and leaves some out. In the table there are about 69,000 clones, roughly 93% of which are singletons. The material sequenced was peripheral blood, taken in the third trimester of pregnancy. The origin of the receptors is a female donor with multiple sclerosis, enrolled in a pregnancy study.

The chain links TRBV6-5 to TRBJ2-7; 11 positions agree with TRBD1. CDR1 and CDR2 from the germline V gene are MNHEY and SVGAGI. The J segment lost 7 bases and the V segment lost 5 bases, leaving 7 bases of the junction unmatched. CDR3 length: 14 residues. CDR3 residues: CASSPPGQGGEQYF. The CDR3 bases are TGTGCCAGCAGTCCACCGGGACAGGGGGGAGAGCAGTACTTC.

The chain carries TRBV15 and TRBJ1-5; D is uncertain. Trimming took off 4 bases at V and 2 bases at J, with 6 bases between the two ends. CDR3 length: 13 amino acids. Looked up from germline, CDR1 is LNHNV and CDR2 is YYDKDF (reference sequence). CDR3 DNA: TGTGCCACCAGCAACTCTCGCAATCAGCCCCAGCATTTT. Amino acid sequence: CATSNSRNQPQHF.